The subject of this entry is one T cell receptor (beta chain). No antigen is known for it. These data come from a study of shared clonotypes between healthy human individuals. At the level of the study: CD4 naive and CD4 memory each took three plates per donor, while CD8 naive took two and CD8 memory one.

The study drew its donors from healthy HIV-negative adults without recent acute infections or vaccinations. Investigators divided CD4+ cells into CD45RA+ naive and CD45RA-negative memory subsets. Germline V lookup: CDR1 MDHEN, CDR2 SYDVKM. This CDR3 spans 12 amino acids. Trimming took off 6 bases at V and 6 bases at J, with 10 bases between the two ends. The assay was immunoSEQ multiplex PCR, and TCRdb's table has in-frame clones only and misses some. The sample lists over a million clones, about three quarters occurring once. Findings of the study overall: Sampling covered nothing but blood. Tissue TCR repertoires likely differ from those found in blood.

J is TRBJ2-3 and V is TRBV28, with D perhaps matching TRBD1 (6 bases). Sequencing was carried out using memory CD4+ T cells sorted from blood. Subset indicated: CD45RA-negative fraction. This TCR derives from a man aged 18 to 30 in good health. The CDR3 spells CASRGTGDTQYF. CDR3 DNA: TGTGCCAGCAGAGGAACAGGGGATACGCAGTATTTT.